This T cell receptor beta chain was sequenced for a study of blood T cell repertoires in COVID-19 (dated by TCRdb to about 2020). As for the study more broadly: Collaborator samples came from the United States, Italy and Spain and covered acute and convalescent phases of COVID-19. Samples were obtained from the ongoing ImmuneRACE study (first 160 participants) and from some 1,300 subjects provided by 6 global collaborators. The sample metadata nearly always contained a de-identified subject ID, COVID-19 status, age in years and sex. The material from the prospective study consisted of cDNA or gDNA derived from T cells, B-cell-depleted T cells, or PBMCs. Where available, HLA class I and class II types were obtained from metadata supplied by the sample provider rather than from assay-based typing. The repertoires were released in a freely available public database meant as a resource for research on the immune response to SARS-CoV-2. Deeply sampled blood TCRbeta repertoires from subjects exposed to, actively infected with, or recovered from COVID-19 were included in the dataset.

Regarding this clone: This receptor's antigen is unknown. Qualities for individual bases were not recorded, and no much larger clone is one base off.

The immunoSEQ Assay, a bias-controlled multiplex PCR, was used to amplify TCRbeta CDR3 regions from genomic DNA. Concerning the study's data processing: The number of nucleated cells in each sample was estimated from the amplification of reference gene primers within the assay. To quantify the absolute abundance of each unique TCRbeta CDR3 rearrangement, sequence reads were collapsed and filtered. For each sample, productive Simpson clonality was calculated by taking the square root of Simpson's diversity index across productive rearrangements. TCRdb retrieved this table from immuneACCESS and kept in-frame rearrangements only. Not all clones are present; in checked studies, unresolved V genes account for under half, and no reason is known for the remainder. For V, J and clone size, that table is used; D and trimming come from the DNA. For this sample there are 200,000 to 250,000 clones; roughly 90% appear just once. Clones ranked in the top ten supply roughly 2.3% of the sample.

A second Seattle source provided samples from volunteer blood donors who had recovered from COVID-19. Collaborating institutions collected whole blood in K2EDTA tubes following their own protocols. Collaborator samples were shipped for TCRbeta analysis as frozen whole blood, isolated PBMCs, or DNA extracted from either sample type. V is pruned by 1 base and J by 2 bases, leaving 3 bases of the junction without a gene match. Including the terminal cysteine and phenylalanine, the CDR3 comprises 15 residues. Only the CDR3 portion is preserved as DNA: 45 bases, with reading frame beginning at the first base. CDR1 and CDR2 were assigned from the germline V gene (reference sequence) as LGHDT and YNNKEL. What the authors observed across the whole study: The amount of clinical and demographic metadata varied by source and participant and was provided uncurated.

The clonotype comes from a man aged 25 to 40 who had recovered from COVID-19. The chain is encoded by TRBV3-1 (or the pseudogene TRBV3-2) joined to TRBJ2-7; the junction holds 9 bases that match TRBD1. Source material: peripheral blood. The CDR3 amino acid sequence is: CASSQAGTGTYEQYF. In nucleotides, the sequence is TGTGCCAGCAGCCAAGCCGGGACAGGGACCTACGAGCAGTACTTC.